These T cell receptor beta chains were read from a single sample in a study of T cells in Graves' hyperthyroidism and ophthalmopathy. In TCRdb, the multiplex PCR reads were re-called with MiXCR into one record per CDR3 protein. The sample records about 600,000 distinct CDR3 sequences, roughly a sixth being singletons. The sequenced sample consisted of blood. The receptor set was obtained from a woman in her thirties or forties with Graves' ophthalmopathy. The CDR3 runs from the conserved cysteine through the conserved F or W. Fields, in order: clone size, V gene, J gene, D gene, CDR3 protein, CDR3 DNA. The D gene is left open where the match is weak. Expanded clones get a size class; other rows say once, few or many, or leave the size out.

few	TRBV7-3	TRBJ2-3	TRBD2	CASGRGGDGTDTQYF	TGTGCCAGCGGCCGGGGGGGCGATGGCACAGATACGCAGTATTTT
NA	TRBV9	TRBJ2-5	TRBD2	CASSAGLAGQETQYF	TGTGCCAGCAGCGCGGGACTAGCGGGACAAGAGACCCAGTACTTC
once	TRBV5-1	TRBJ2-1	NA	CASSLGASRVYNEQFF	TGCGCCAGCAGCTTGGGAGCTAGCCGGGTCTACAATGAGCAGTTCTTC
many	TRBV7-9	TRBJ2-7	TRBD1	CASSLAVGQATEQYF	TGTGCCAGCAGCTTAGCGGTTGGACAGGCGACCGAGCAGTACTTC
NA	TRBV10-3	TRBJ2-7	TRBD1	CAIRAGTGVYEQYF	TGTGCCATCAGAGCCGGGACAGGGGTCTACGAGCAGTACTTC
many	TRBV6-5	TRBJ2-1	NA	CASSYDLGGANEQFF	TGTGCCAGCAGTTACGACCTAGGCGGGGCGAATGAGCAGTTCTTC
many	TRBV11-2	TRBJ2-5	NA	CASSLGSGGETQYF	TGTGCCAGCAGCTTAGGGAGTGGGGGAGAGACCCAGTACTTC
NA	TRBV29-1	TRBJ2-1	NA	CSELSSYNEQFF	TGCAGCGAGTTGAGCTCCTACAATGAGCAGTTCTTC
many	TRBV5-5	TRBJ2-1	NA	CASTAGSSYNEQFF	TGTGCCAGCACTGCGGGGTCCTCCTACAATGAGCAGTTCTTC
few	TRBV10-3	TRBJ1-2	TRBD1	CAISGQGQDGYTF	TGTGCCATCAGTGGACAGGGACAGGATGGCTACACCTTC
many	TRBV5-1	TRBJ2-2	TRBD2	CASSPTPLAGNAGELFF	TGCGCCAGCAGCCCCACCCCTCTAGCGGGAAACGCCGGGGAGCTGTTTTTT
NA	TRBV5-1	TRBJ1-5	NA	CASSLATGRNQPQHF	TGCGCCAGCAGCTTGGCCACGGGACGCAATCAGCCCCAGCATTTT
many	TRBV6-6	TRBJ1-1	NA	CASSYSIGVTEAFF	TGTGCCAGCAGTTACTCGATTGGAGTCACTGAAGCTTTCTTT
few	TRBV12-5	TRBJ1-2	TRBD1	CASGPRYRGDGYTF	TGTGCTAGTGGTCCAAGGTACAGGGGGGACGGCTACACCTTC
NA	TRBV6-1	TRBJ1-1	NA	CASSGPVNTEAFF	TGTGCCAGCAGTGGTCCAGTGAACACTGAAGCTTTCTTT
many	TRBV20-1	TRBJ1-2	TRBD1	CSARDLRTGGLYGYTF	TGCAGTGCTAGAGATCTTAGGACAGGGGGGTTGTATGGCTACACCTTC
NA	TRBV6-1	TRBJ2-5	NA	CATRRGAETQYF	TGTGCTACCCGACGGGGGGCTGAGACCCAGTACTTC
few	TRBV28	TRBJ1-3	NA	CASSLRDGSFSGNTIYF	TGTGCCAGCAGTTTGCGGGACGGCTCTTTCTCTGGAAACACCATATATTTT
many	TRBV27	TRBJ2-6	TRBD1	CASSYLTGSSGANVLTF	TGTGCCAGCAGTTACCTGACAGGGTCGTCTGGGGCCAACGTCCTGACTTTC
many	TRBV6-1	TRBJ2-7	NA	CASSETTHSTYEQYF	TGTGCCAGCAGTGAAACAACTCACTCTACCTACGAGCAGTACTTC